The 16 T cell receptor beta chains below come from one sample, sequenced in a study of control samples from healthy donors and cancer patients. Assay used: immunoSEQ multiplex PCR; TCRdb lists only in-frame clones, some missing. The sample has 200,000 to 250,000 clones, roughly 94% seen once. Input material: blood. The receptors derive from a man aged 50-59 years in good health.

The chain recombines TRBV19 with TRBJ2-2; D possibly corresponds to TRBD2 (5 bases). The CDR3 is 13 amino acids. V was clipped by 6 bases and J by 7 bases, with 12 bases between them. Per the germline V gene, CDR1 is LNHDA and CDR2 is SQIVND (reference sequence). The CDR3 nucleotides read TGTGCCAGTAGACTCACCGCGGGCGGGGAGCTGTTTTTT. Encoded protein: CASRLTAGGELFF. The full variable domain, in which reference TRBV19 and TRBJ2-2 provide the parts outside the CDR3, is DGGITQSPKYLFRKEGQNVTLSCEQNLNHDAMYWYRQDPGQGLRLIYYSQIVNDFQKGDIAEGYSVSREKKESFPLTVTSAQKNPTAFYLCASRLTAGGELFFGEGSRLTVL.

This clone was recorded a few times. V and J are TRBV6-5 and TRBJ2-7; 11 bases match TRBD2. The V and J ends lost 8 bases and 13 bases, in that order; junction bases with no gene match: 10. CDR3 length: 12 amino acids. Germline CDR1 reads MNHEY; CDR2 reads SVGAGI. The CDR3 reads CASGGTSGPQYF. For the CDR3, the DNA is TGTGCCAGCGGGGGGACTAGCGGCCCCCAATACTTC.

V and J are TRBV7-2 and TRBJ2-2, with TRBD2 matching over 8 bases. Germline V gene lookup returns CDR1 SGHTA and CDR2 FQGNSA. The length of the CDR3 is 16 residues. V was clipped by 6 bases and J by 1 base; unmatched bases: 7. CDR3 in amino acids: CASRLRTSRNTGELFF. The CDR3 DNA follows: TGTGCCAGCAGGCTGAGGACTAGCAGGAACACCGGGGAGCTGTTTTTT.

CDR3 sequence: CATSRDNKELYTF. The CDR3 nucleotides read TGTGCCACCAGCAGAGATAACAAGGAACTGTACACCTTC. The J gene is TRBJ1-2, the V gene TRBV15, with no clear D. The CDR3 runs 13 residues. V gave up 0 bases and J gave up 11 bases, with 13 bases separating them. Looked up from germline, CDR1 is LNHNV and CDR2 is YYDKDF (reference sequence).

This sequence joins TRBV9 and TRBJ1-4; D uncertain. Germline lookup yields CDR1 SGDLS and CDR2 YYNGEE. CDR3 length: 15 amino acids. V was pared by 4 bases and J by 5 bases, with 15 bases between. The CDR3 sequence is CASSPRHNQNEKLFF. CDR3 bases: TGTGCCAGCAGCCCACGACACAACCAGAATGAAAAACTGTTTTTT.

Comments on this clone: The junction departs from germline at one end; a sequencing error may be responsible. The V call is TRBV7-7, the J call TRBJ2-1; TRBD2 agrees at 12 bases. CDR3 length: 15 residues. Per the germline V gene, CDR1 is SSHAT and CDR2 is FNYEAQ (reference sequence). The CDR3 protein is CASSLVASGGAEQFF. DNA of the CDR3: TGTGCTAGCAGCTTGGTTGCTAGCGGGGGGGCTGAGCAGTTCTTC.

This rearrangement joins TRBV30 to TRBJ1-4; D gene uncertain. In germline, CDR1 is GTSNPN, CDR2 SVGIG (reference sequence). The ends were cut back, 2 bases at V and 6 bases at J, with 7 bases in the middle. The length of the CDR3 is 12 residues. CDR3 amino acids: CAWSRMDEKLFF. As DNA, the CDR3 is TGTGCCTGGAGTCGTATGGATGAAAAACTGTTTTTT.

V usage is TRBV29-1 and J usage is TRBJ1-2; the D is unclear. CDR1 and CDR2 from the germline V gene are SQVTM and ANQGSEA. CDR3 length: 13 residues. Trimming stripped 3 bases from V and 2 bases from J, with 10 bases between. CDR3: CSVEEQINYGYTF. The CDR3 region has the DNA TGCAGCGTTGAGGAACAGATCAACTATGGCTACACCTTC.

The rearrangement links TRBV18 to TRBJ2-5; 10 bases line up with TRBD2. The CDR3 has 18 residues. Trimming removed 1 base from V and 1 base from J; junction bases left unmatched: 9. The germline gives CDR1 KGHSH, CDR2 LQKENI. The CDR3: CASSPLPRLAGAQETQYF. DNA of the CDR3: TGTGCCAGCTCACCACTACCAAGGCTAGCGGGGGCCCAAGAGACCCAGTACTTC.

The chain couples TRBV14 to TRBJ2-4; no reliable D call. Per the germline V gene, CDR1 is SGHDN and CDR2 is FVKESK. Trimming removed 3 bases from V and 0 bases from J, with 6 bases in between. This CDR3 has 14 residues. Here the CDR3 reads CASSHTVAKNIQYF. As DNA, the CDR3 is TGTGCCAGCAGCCACACAGTAGCCAAAAACATTCAGTACTTC.

The count of this clone is one. V is TRBV10-3 and J is TRBJ1-1; D might be TRBD1 (5 bases). Germline CDR1 is ENHRY and CDR2 is SYGVKD. The CDR3 sequence is 12 residues long. With 8 bases removed from V and 6 bases from J, the gap between germline ends came to 13 bases. DNA of the CDR3: TGTGCCATCGGGGGGGGGTTCCCTGAAGCTTTCTTT. It encodes CAIGGGFPEAFF.

This sequence joins TRBV10-3 and TRBJ1-3, with a weak D call TRBD1 (5 bases). V shed 4 bases and J shed 0 bases, with 10 bases lying between them. Germline CDR1 reads ENHRY; CDR2 reads SYGVKD. This CDR3 spans 15 amino acids. The CDR3 loop reads CAISGGQSSGNTIYF. Written as DNA, the CDR3 is TGTGCCATCAGTGGGGGCCAGAGCTCTGGAAACACCATATATTTT.

The chain joins TRBV2 to TRBJ1-2; possibly TRBD1 for D (6 bases). V gave up 5 bases and J gave up 8 bases, with 12 bases separating them. Germline values: CDR1 SNHLY, CDR2 FYNNEI. CDR3 length equals 12 residues. The CDR3 loop reads CASSSGTTGYTF. In nucleotides, the CDR3 is TGTGCCAGCAGTAGTGGGACAACAGGCTACACCTTC.

J is TRBJ1-4 and V is TRBV19; D unresolved. This CDR3 comprises 16 residues. Trimming took 1 base from V and 0 from J, leaving 9 bases between them. Germline CDR1 and CDR2: LNHDA and SQIVND (reference sequence). The CDR3 DNA reads as TGTGCCAGTAGTATAGGAACCGGTTCAACTAATGAAAAACTGTTTTTT. This gives the protein CASSIGTGSTNEKLFF.

The chain has TRBV2 and TRBJ2-2, with D uncertain. The CDR3 sequence is 14 residues long. Germline V gene lookup returns CDR1 SNHLY and CDR2 FYNNEI. V was shortened by 8 bases and J by 5 bases, with 15 bases between the two germline ends. The CDR3 region is CASHTQQETGELFF. The CDR3 nucleotides are TGTGCCAGCCATACTCAGCAGGAGACCGGGGAGCTGTTTTTT.

The chain recombines TRBV6-2 or TRBV6-3 with TRBJ2-1, with 10 bases lining up with TRBD1. J gave up 4 bases and V 6 bases, and 9 bases lay outside the gene matches. Germline V lookup: CDR1 MNHEY, CDR2 SVGEGT. CDR3 length equals 16 residues. This CDR3 is CASSNSGTGVYNEQFF. The CDR3 bases are TGTGCCAGCAGCAACTCCGGGACAGGGGTTTACAATGAGCAGTTCTTC.